This T cell receptor beta chain was observed in a study of blood T cell repertoires in COVID-19. As originally analysed: Using reference gene primer amplification, nucleated cell counts were estimated. TCRdb's table, derived via immunoSEQ multiplex PCR, lists solely in-frame clones and lacks some. V, J and clone size are taken as reported in that table, and D and trimming were inferred from the DNA itself. The sample has approximately 260,000 clones; about 93% are singletons. The CDR3 is 15 residues long. Germline V gene data show CDR1 as SGHTA and CDR2 as FQGTGA. Trimming took off 3 bases at V and 0 bases at J, with 11 bases between the two ends. Recovered status in Cohort 3 required two negative PCRs, clearance, or symptom resolution.

The clonotype originates from a woman in her late teens or twenties who had recovered from COVID-19. The sample was PBMCs or T cells enriched from blood (not recorded which). The chain is built from TRBV7-3 and TRBJ1-1, with a tentative D call TRBD1 (6 bases). The DNA for the CDR3 is TGTGCCAGCAGCTTGGGGGCAGGGATGAACACTGAAGCTTTCTTT. Protein: CASSLGAGMNTEAFF.